Listed here are 24 T cell receptor beta chains from one sample, sequenced in a study of blood T cell repertoires in COVID-19. Sequencing used immunoSEQ multiplex PCR; TCRdb keeps in-frame clones, though not all of them. The sample shows 60,000 or so clones, roughly 93% of them seen only once. Specimen: peripheral blood. These receptors came from a human donor in a cohort sampled during active COVID-19.

The chain has TRBV18 and TRBJ1-6; D might be TRBD1 (6 bases). V was trimmed by 1 base and J by 3 bases, leaving 10 bases between them. The germline gives CDR1 KGHSH, CDR2 LQKENI. The CDR3 length is 16 residues. CDR3 sequence: CASSPRPDSYNSPLHF. The CDR3 bases are TGTGCCAGCTCACCACGCCCGGACAGCTATAATTCACCCCTCCACTTT.

The rearrangement links TRBV5-1 to TRBJ2-1; 10 bases are shared with TRBD2. The CDR3 loop spans 16 amino acids. The V segment lost 4 bases and the J segment 9 bases; nucleotides outside the gene matches: 13. Germline V gene sequence: CDR1 SGHRS, CDR2 YFSETQ. As DNA, the CDR3 is TGCGCCAGCAGCAAGTCGGATGGGACTAGCGTAAGTGAGCAGTTCTTC. Translating it yields CASSKSDGTSVSEQFF.

V usage is TRBV7-2 and J usage is TRBJ1-5; the D gene is possibly TRBD1 (6 bases). CDR1 SGHTA and CDR2 FQGNSA come from the germline V gene. Deletions cut 5 bases from V and 2 bases from J, with 16 bases between. CDR3 length: 16 amino acids. The CDR3 DNA follows: TGTGCCAGCAGCCTTGTGGGGGGGGCAGGCAATCAGCCCCAGCATTTT. This codes for CASSLVGGAGNQPQHF.

V is TRBV18 and J is TRBJ2-7; TRBD2 might be the D (5 bases). Trimming shortened V by 3 bases and J by 2 bases, and 11 bases separated the two germline ends. The CDR3 spans 14 residues. Germline V lookup: CDR1 KGHSH, CDR2 LQKENI. The CDR3 reads CASSPSGLAYEQYF. CDR3 DNA sequence: TGTGCCAGCTCACCTTCGGGATTGGCCTACGAGCAGTACTTC.

This clone has just one count. The chain carries TRBV4-3 and TRBJ2-3; 7 nucleotides align to TRBD1. Germline CDR1 and CDR2: LGHNA and YSLEER. V gave up 3 bases and J gave up 3 bases; unmatched junction bases: 0. This CDR3 region has 13 residues. CDR3 DNA: TGCGCCAGCAGCCACAGGGGGACAGATACGCAGTATTTT. Protein product: CASSHRGTDTQYF.

The chain has TRBV5-1 and TRBJ2-3, with 7 positions matching TRBD2. This CDR3 has 17 residues. Germline-derived CDR1 and CDR2 are SGHRS and YFSETQ. V gave up 4 bases and J gave up 6 bases; unmatched junction bases: 17. The DNA of the CDR3 is TGCGCCAGCAGCGGAGTTGGGGGAGGGCAGGTTTACGATACGCAGTATTTT. This encodes CASSGVGGGQVYDTQYF.

The rearrangement joins TRBV7-2 to TRBJ2-3; 8 bases agree with TRBD2. The CDR3 is 13 amino acids. CDR1 and CDR2 from the germline V gene are SGHTA and FQGNSA. With 7 bases clipped from V and 6 bases from J, the junction kept 6 bases outside the gene matches. In nucleotides, the CDR3 is TGTGCCAGCACCGGGGGGGTGAAGGATACGCAGTATTTT. Translated, it gives CASTGGVKDTQYF.

The CDR3 protein is CASRTGTSSDTQYF. In DNA, the CDR3 is TGTGCCAGCAGGACCGGGACAAGTAGCGATACGCAGTATTTT. The chain combines TRBV5-4 with TRBJ2-3; D possibly corresponds to TRBD1 (6 bases). The V and J ends lost 5 bases and 6 bases respectively, with 16 bases between them. This CDR3 region has 14 residues. Germline values: CDR1 SGHNT, CDR2 YYREEE (reference sequence).

The V and J genes are TRBV28 and TRBJ1-6; 8 nucleotides agree with TRBD1. The CDR3 is made up of 16 amino acids. V was clipped by 5 bases and J by 4 bases; unmatched bases: 7. Germline loops: CDR1 MDHEN, CDR2 SYDVKM. The CDR3 sequence: CASSRTGYGYNSPLHF. CDR3 DNA: TGTGCCAGCAGTCGGACAGGGTATGGGTATAATTCACCCCTCCACTTT.

The chain joins TRBV7-8 to TRBJ2-1; 10 bases match TRBD2. Germline V lookup: CDR1 SGHVS, CDR2 FQNEAQ. Trimming removed 5 bases from V and 0 bases from J; junction bases left unmatched: 7. The CDR3 length is 17 residues. In DNA, the CDR3 is TGTGCCAGCAGCATGCTAGCGGGGGCTCTCTCCTACAATGAGCAGTTCTTC. It yields the protein CASSMLAGALSYNEQFF.

This sequence joins TRBV5-1 and TRBJ2-3, with D possibly matching TRBD2 (5 bases). V gave up 1 base and J gave up 7 bases, with 10 bases separating them. Germline CDR1 and CDR2: SGHRS and YFSETQ. This CDR3 is 13 amino acids long. CDR3 residues: CASSLTGSNTQYF. CDR3 nucleotide sequence: TGCGCCAGCAGCTTGACGGGATCGAATACGCAGTATTTT.

This clone has a single count. The chain recombines TRBV19 with TRBJ2-5, with 10 nucleotides matching TRBD2. Trimming at V came to 2 bases and at J to 5 bases, leaving 8 bases not matched to a gene. There are 16 residues in the CDR3. Looked up from germline, CDR1 is LNHDA and CDR2 is SQIVND (reference sequence). CDR3 sequence reads: CASSIRPSGRYETQYF. The CDR3 DNA reads TGTGCCAGTAGTATACGGCCTAGCGGGAGATACGAGACCCAGTACTTC.

The chain couples TRBV18 to TRBJ2-2; the D gene is possibly TRBD1 (6 bases). The CDR3 is 14 amino acids. CDR1 is KGHSH, CDR2 LQKENI, per germline. The V gene lost 3 bases and the J gene lost 1 base, with 6 bases spanning the gap. The CDR3 is CASSPTGNTGELFF. The CDR3 nucleotides read TGTGCCAGCTCACCGACAGGGAACACCGGGGAGCTGTTTTTT.

The V and J genes are TRBV20-1 and TRBJ1-2; possibly TRBD1 for D (6 bases). V gave up 3 bases and J gave up 4 bases, with 18 bases separating them. CDR1 is DFQATT, CDR2 SNEGSKA, per germline (reference sequence). This CDR3 is built from 15 residues. The CDR3 protein is CSASHRELELYGYTF. The CDR3 region has the DNA TGCAGTGCTAGTCACAGGGAATTGGAACTCTATGGCTACACCTTC.

This chain joins TRBV19 and TRBJ2-3, with D possibly TRBD2 on 5 matching bases. V was cut by 5 bases and J by 1 base, with 7 bases left in between. The CDR3 totals 13 residues. CDR1 is LNHDA, CDR2 SQIVND, per germline (reference sequence). CDR3 nucleotide sequence: TGTGCCAGTAGTGTCGGGGGCACAGATACGCAGTATTTT. Protein: CASSVGGTDTQYF.

The J gene is TRBJ2-3, the V gene TRBV5-8, with no clear D. The CDR3 loop spans 13 amino acids. The V end lost 7 bases, the J end lost 3 bases, and 12 bases lay between the germline ends. Germline V gives CDR1 SGHTS, CDR2 YDEGEE. CDR3 protein: CASPLQATDTQYF. The CDR3 region has the DNA TGTGCCAGCCCTCTCCAGGCGACAGATACGCAGTATTTT.

This sequence joins TRBV7-2 and TRBJ2-5, with D hard to call. Germline CDR1 reads SGHTA; CDR2 reads FQGNSA. The V end lost 0 bases, the J end lost 0 bases, and 8 bases lay between the germline ends. The CDR3 extends over 15 amino acids. CDR3 region: CASSLAQSNQETQYF. DNA for the CDR3: TGTGCCAGCAGCTTAGCACAGTCGAACCAAGAGACCCAGTACTTC.

This chain links TRBV6-5 with TRBJ1-1; 7 positions match TRBD1. CDR3 size: 13 residues. Germline values: CDR1 MNHEY, CDR2 SVGAGI. The V gene end was trimmed by 11 bases and the J gene end by 4 bases; junction bases not matched to a gene: 10. The CDR3, as DNA: TGTGCCGCCCACAGGGGCGGAGGCACTGAAGCTTTCTTT. Translated: CAAHRGGGTEAFF.

The V call is TRBV5-1, the J call TRBJ2-2, with 8 positions matching TRBD1. The CDR3 is 15 amino acids. Per germline, CDR1 SGHRS and CDR2 YFSETQ. V lost 0 bases, J lost 5 bases, and 3 bases stayed unmatched. The CDR3 DNA reads TGCGCCAGCAGCTTGGAACAGGGGGATACCGGGGAGCTGTTTTTT. It is translated as CASSLEQGDTGELFF. Using reference TRBV5-1 and TRBJ2-2 for the parts outside the CDR3, the full variable domain is KAGVTQTPRYLIKTRGQQVTLSCSPISGHRSVSWYQQTPGQGLQFLFEYFSETQRNKGNFPGRFSGRQFSNSRSEMNVSTLELGDSALYLCASSLEQGDTGELFFGEGSRLTVL.

The chain couples TRBV28 to TRBJ1-2; 9 bases agree with TRBD1. This CDR3 spans 14 amino acids. Germline V gene data show CDR1 as MDHEN and CDR2 as SYDVKM. V was pared by 2 bases and J by 6 bases, with 4 bases of the junction left unmatched. The CDR3 here is CASSLTGGAHGYTF. The CDR3 DNA is TGTGCCAGCAGTTTAACAGGGGGCGCTCATGGCTACACCTTC.

The rearrangement uses TRBV9 and TRBJ2-7; 8 bases are shared with TRBD1. J gave up 5 bases and V 3 bases, and 10 bases lay outside the gene matches. Germline V gene data show CDR1 as SGDLS and CDR2 as YYNGEE. The CDR3 is 15 amino acids. CDR3 loop: CASSGGQGKKNEQYF. CDR3 DNA: TGTGCCAGCAGCGGCGGACAGGGAAAAAAGAACGAGCAGTACTTC.

The rearrangement joins TRBV25-1 to TRBJ2-2; tentatively, D is TRBD1 (5 bases). CDR3 length equals 15 residues. Trimming cost V 8 bases and J 3 bases, with 16 bases left between them. Germline assignment: CDR1 MGHDK and CDR2 SYGVNS. CDR3 sequence: CASLTGDSYTGELFF. The CDR3 DNA is TGTGCCAGCCTGACTGGTGACAGTTACACCGGGGAGCTGTTTTTT.

The chain carries TRBV10-2 and TRBJ2-3, with D possibly matching TRBD1 (7 bases). CDR1 WSHSY and CDR2 SAAADI come from the germline V gene. Trimming left V 5 bases short and J 1 base short, with 13 bases between. This CDR3 is 15 amino acids long. CDR3 amino acids: CASSRETGRTDTQYF. The CDR3 DNA is TGCGCCAGCAGTCGGGAGACAGGGCGCACAGATACGCAGTATTTT.

This sequence joins TRBV5-1 and TRBJ2-7; TRBD2 aligns across 15 bases. This CDR3 spans 17 amino acids. Per germline, CDR1 SGHRS and CDR2 YFSETQ. V lost 3 bases, J lost 2 bases, and 6 bases stayed unmatched. CDR3 region: CASSSGLAGGNAYEQYF. The CDR3 DNA sequence: TGCGCCAGCAGCTCGGGACTAGCGGGAGGCAACGCCTACGAGCAGTACTTC.